The source of this T cell receptor (beta chain) is a study of CD8 T cells in Susac syndrome. Random hexamers were used to reverse transcribe the RNA input (about 0.5 to 1 ug). Each CDR3 protein gets one entry after TCRdb re-called the immunoSEQ multiplex PCR reads with MiXCR. The sample has about 300,000 distinct CDR3 sequences, 89% seen once. In the multiple sclerosis control group, patients were treatment-naive and had stable or active relapsing-remitting disease. Purification of the CD8+ and CD4+ T cells relied on negative isolation, and TEMRA cells underwent FACS enrichment. The specimen was CD8+ T cells from PBMCs. The sequence derives from a human donor with multiple sclerosis.

The CDR3 spells CASSIRTGASSDTQYF. DNA for the CDR3: TGTGCCAGCAGCATCCGGACTGGGGCGTCCTCCGATACGCAGTATTTT. The V and J genes are TRBV7-8 and TRBJ2-3; D tentatively reads TRBD1 or TRBD2 (5 bases each). Germline assignment: CDR1 SGHVS and CDR2 FQNEAQ. The CDR3 runs 16 residues. V was pared by 5 bases and J by 6 bases, with 21 bases between.